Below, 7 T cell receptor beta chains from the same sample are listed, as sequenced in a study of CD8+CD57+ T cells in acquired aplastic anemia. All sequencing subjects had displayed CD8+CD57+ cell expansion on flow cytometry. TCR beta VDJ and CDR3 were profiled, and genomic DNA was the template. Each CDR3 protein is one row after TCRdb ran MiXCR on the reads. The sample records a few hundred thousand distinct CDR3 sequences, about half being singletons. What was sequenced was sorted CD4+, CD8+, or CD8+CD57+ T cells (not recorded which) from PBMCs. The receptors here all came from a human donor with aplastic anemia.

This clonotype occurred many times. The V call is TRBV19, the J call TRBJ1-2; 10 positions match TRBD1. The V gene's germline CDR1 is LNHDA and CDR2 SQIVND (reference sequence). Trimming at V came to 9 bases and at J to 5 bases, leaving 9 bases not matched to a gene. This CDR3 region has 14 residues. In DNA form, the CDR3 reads TGTGCCAGCCACATGGGACAGGGGACTTATGGCTACACCTTC. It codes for CASHMGQGTYGYTF.

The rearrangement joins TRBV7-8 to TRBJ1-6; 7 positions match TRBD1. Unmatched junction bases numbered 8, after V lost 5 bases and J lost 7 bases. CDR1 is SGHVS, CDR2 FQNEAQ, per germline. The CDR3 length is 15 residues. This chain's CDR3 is CASSRYRGMNSPLHF. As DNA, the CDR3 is TGTGCCAGCAGCCGATACAGGGGTATGAATTCACCCCTCCACTTT.

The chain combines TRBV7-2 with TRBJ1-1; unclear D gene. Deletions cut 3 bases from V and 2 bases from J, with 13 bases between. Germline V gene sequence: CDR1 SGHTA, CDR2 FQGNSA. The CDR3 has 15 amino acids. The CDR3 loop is CASSLTGNPNTEAFF. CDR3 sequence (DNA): TGTGCCAGCAGCTTGACGGGGAACCCAAACACTGAAGCTTTCTTT.

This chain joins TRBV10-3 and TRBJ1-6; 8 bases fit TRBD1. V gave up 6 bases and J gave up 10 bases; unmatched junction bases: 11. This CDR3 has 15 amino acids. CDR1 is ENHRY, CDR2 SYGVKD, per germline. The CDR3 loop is CAIRKQGTGGSPLHF. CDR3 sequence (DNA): TGTGCCATCAGAAAACAGGGGACAGGCGGCTCACCCCTCCACTTT.

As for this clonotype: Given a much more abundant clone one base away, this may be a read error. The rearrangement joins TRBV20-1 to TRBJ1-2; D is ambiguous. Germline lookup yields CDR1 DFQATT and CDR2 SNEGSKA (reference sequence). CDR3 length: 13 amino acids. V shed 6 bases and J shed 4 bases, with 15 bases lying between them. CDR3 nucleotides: TGCAGTGCCACCTTTCCCATCACCTATGGCTACACCTTC. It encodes CSATFPITYGYTF.

CDR3 coding DNA: TGTGCCAGCAGTACCGGGGGGGGTGAGACTGAAGCTTTCTTT. It codes for CASSTGGGETEAFF. The chain joins TRBV11-1 to TRBJ1-1, with a tentative D call TRBD1 (5 bases). Looked up from germline, CDR1 is SGHAT and CDR2 is FQDESV (reference sequence). This CDR3 has 14 amino acids. Trimming shortened V by 6 bases and J by 5 bases, and 16 bases separated the two germline ends.

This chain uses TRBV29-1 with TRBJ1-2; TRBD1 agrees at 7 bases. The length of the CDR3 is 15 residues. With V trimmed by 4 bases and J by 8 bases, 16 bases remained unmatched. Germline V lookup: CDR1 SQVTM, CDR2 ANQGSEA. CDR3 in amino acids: CSVGGYSDREYGYTF. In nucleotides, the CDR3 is TGCAGCGTTGGAGGGTATTCAGACAGGGAGTACGGCTACACCTTC.